This T cell receptor beta chain was sequenced during a study of T cells in Graves' hyperthyroidism and ophthalmopathy (dated by TCRdb to between 2018 and 2020). A note on the overall study: Peripheral blood was sampled at the time of initial diagnosis, prior to any treatment. To identify TCR V-J signatures that set the groups apart, the researchers used a discovery cohort of 100 or so patients, made up of roughly 40 with Graves' ophthalmopathy and 57 with stable Graves' hyperthyroidism. Whether ophthalmopathy could be predicted prospectively was tested in an independent validation cohort made up of 18 to 20 hyperthyroidism patients plus 17 patients who later progressed to ophthalmopathy. The roughly 94 discovery patients were randomly split 7:3 into training and test sets. Thyroid tissue and blood T-cell repertoires from more than 5 Graves' hyperthyroidism patients were also compared in the study. After sampling, hyperthyroidism patients received methimazole starting at 30 mg daily, and ophthalmopathy patients received high-dose intravenous methylprednisolone. The paper describes TCR Vbeta CDR3 sequencing of some 130 peripheral blood samples, made up of some 40 ophthalmopathy patients, around 73 hyperthyroidism patients and around 17 progressor patients.

The TCR beta CDR3 regions were amplified from RNA transcripts. A first-round RT-PCR of the TCR CDR3 used the HTBI primer set with the Qiagen OneStep RT-PCR kit. A second multiplex PCR round built the libraries, followed by size selection and purification. The libraries were sequenced on an Illumina HiSeq2000 using paired-end 100 bp reads. The source study handled its data this way. SOAPnuke was used to process the raw data, throwing out any read that contained adapters or uncalled bases, had a mean Phred below 15, or lacked an exact constant-primer or identifier match. COPE v1.2.5 was used to merge the high-quality paired reads, and each unique nucleotide sequence was defined as a clonotype. MiTCR v1.1 was used to align clonotypes to the IMGT TRBV, TRBD and TRBJ reference segments. The analysis was restricted to V-J combinations with a frequency above 0.0001, which together covered just over 98% of the repertoires. The TCS score was defined as the ratio of F50 (clonal expansion) to E x V (chaos), calculated using BLOSUM62-based TCRdist between CDR3 peptides within each V-J. Welch's t-statistics and random forest reduced 500 to 550 V-J features to around 14, which were used in a naive Bayes classifier (R e1071). TCRdb applied fastp at Q25 and MiXCR to the public reads, then kept only in-frame beta chains. Identical CDR3 protein sequences are pooled into one entry, listed with their most common genes and DNA. In this record, the V and J calls reflect TCRdb's handling and not the investigators' own analysis. This sample holds around 420,000 distinct CDR3 sequences; around 16% were observed only once. The top ten clones comprise over 12% of the sample.

A patient counted as having stable Graves' hyperthyroidism if no progression to ophthalmopathy occurred over 18 months of follow-up. Hyperthyroidism patients were newly diagnosed, with disease duration under 2 months, and aged 18 to 65 years. The study excluded patients with uncontrolled infections, other autoimmune diseases, pregnancy or lactation. Diagnoses were established on the basis of clinical symptoms, serum thyroxine and TRAb, thyroid ultrasound, and orbital computed tomography. Ficoll-Paque density gradient centrifugation was used to isolate PBMCs from 10 ml of fresh peripheral blood. Total RNA was extracted with Trizol reagent, and quality was checked on an Agilent 2100 Bioanalyzer. V drops 5 bases and J drops 5 bases, leaving 13 bases in between. The germline V gene provides CDR1 SGHVS and CDR2 FQNEAQ. Reading from cysteine to phenylalanine, the CDR3 counts 14 amino acids. The CDR3 DNA has 42 bases and is translated from base 1.

The investigation overall reported the following: Sample size was not statistically predetermined, and investigators were not blinded to group allocation. In validation, the model predicted progression to ophthalmopathy a median of roughly 6.2 months before onset, with roughly 70% sensitivity and about 72% specificity. Most expanded thyroid clonotypes (frequency above 0.001) were also detected in blood, suggesting blood repertoires may reflect thyroid immune responses. In cross-validation, a model built on a 13 V-J signature told ophthalmopathy apart from stable hyperthyroidism with approximately 90% sensitivity and roughly 81% specificity, and in testing the same model reached 80%/75%.

This clonotype appeared many times. This clone's antigen is unknown. No per-base quality is available; no much larger clone lies one base away. The sequenced sample was blood. This receptor was taken from a woman aged 18-29 years with Graves' hyperthyroidism. Recombination joined TRBV7-8 with TRBJ2-1; the D segment may tentatively be TRBD1 or TRBD2, each giving 5 matched bases. The CDR3 protein is CASSVGVGDNEQFF. The bases are TGTGCCAGCAGCGTAGGGGTCGGGGACAATGAGCAGTTCTTC.